This is a list of T cell receptor beta chains from one sample in a study of cytomegalovirus exposure and HLA in healthy donors. Profiling relied on immunoSEQ multiplex PCR, and the TCRdb table lists in-frame clones only, not all of them. The repertoire holds roughly 130,000 clones, with 60% to 75% as singletons. The sequencing sample was made of PBMCs. The source is a woman in her forties or fifties in good health and CMV-seropositive. Each CDR3 is given with its conserved first and last residue. The order of the fields is J gene, clone size, V gene, D gene, CDR3 protein, CDR3 DNA. The D gene is left open where the match is weak. The listing skips clone size in some rows; elsewhere it reads once, few, many or a size class.

TRBJ2-7 NA TRBV7-6 NA CASSPRTDSYEQYF TGTGCCAGCAGCCCCAGGACTGACTCCTACGAGCAGTACTTC
TRBJ2-7 NA TRBV6-1 TRBD2 CASRAVGGAYEQYF TGTGCCAGCAGAGCCGTCGGGGGGGCCTACGAGCAGTACTTC
TRBJ1-6 NA TRBV6-1 TRBD1 CASSPAQGFYSPLHF TGTGCCAGCAGCCCCGCACAGGGGTTCTATTCACCCCTCCACTTT
TRBJ1-6 NA TRBV19 NA CASSIGAGSYSPLHF TGTGCCAGTAGTATAGGGGCAGGGTCATATTCACCCCTCCACTTT
TRBJ2-5 NA TRBV5-4 TRBD1 CASSSGQAQETQYF TGTGCCAGCAGCTCAGGACAGGCCCAAGAGACCCAGTACTTC
TRBJ2-7 NA TRBV18 TRBD1 CASSPTQGADEQYF TGTGCCAGCTCACCAACGCAGGGGGCCGACGAGCAGTACTTC
TRBJ1-2 NA TRBV6-5 NA CASTRGREAGYTF TGTGCCAGCACCCGCGGCAGGGAGGCTGGCTACACCTTC
TRBJ2-2 once TRBV11-2 NA CASSLAPGFTGELFF TGTGCCAGCAGCTTAGCGCCGGGGTTTACCGGGGAGCTGTTTTTT
TRBJ1-1 NA TRBV5-1 TRBD1 CASSLLTGSYTEAFF TGCGCCAGCAGCCTCCTGACAGGGTCCTACACTGAAGCTTTCTTT
TRBJ2-7 NA TRBV29-1 NA CSVNTGSYEQYF TGCAGCGTTAACACGGGATCCTACGAGCAGTACTTC
TRBJ2-3 once TRBV7-2 NA CASSPRGGNTQYF TGTGCCAGCAGCCCCCGGGGCGGGAATACGCAGTATTTT
TRBJ2-7 NA TRBV29-1 NA CSVAAGPYEQYF TGCAGCGTCGCTGCAGGGCCCTACGAGCAGTACTTC
TRBJ2-7 NA TRBV27 NA CASSPNPVEGARYEQYF TGTGCCAGCAGTCCTAACCCTGTGGAGGGGGCTAGGTACGAGCAGTACTTC
TRBJ2-3 NA TRBV2 TRBD2 CASRPRLAGGLTDTQYF TGTGCCAGCAGACCTAGACTAGCGGGGGGGCTAACAGATACGCAGTATTTT
TRBJ1-5 few TRBV5-6 NA CASSLGQRNQPQHF TGTGCCAGCAGCTTGGGACAGCGCAATCAGCCCCAGCATTTT
TRBJ2-1 NA TRBV2 TRBD1 CASRTGVSYNEQFF TGTGCCAGCAGGACAGGGGTCTCCTACAATGAGCAGTTCTTC
TRBJ2-5 once TRBV13 NA CASSRRGGGETQYF TGTGCCAGCAGCCGCCGCGGGGGCGGGGAGACCCAGTACTTC
TRBJ2-5 NA TRBV29-1 NA CSVDREETQYF TGCAGCGTTGACCGGGAAGAGACCCAGTACTTC
TRBJ1-2 NA TRBV10-3 NA CAISELRVDGYTF TGTGCCATCAGTGAGTTGAGGGTGGATGGCTACACCTTC
TRBJ2-1 once TRBV7-9 TRBD1 CSSSLAPGQGEGEQFF TGTTCCAGCAGCTTAGCCCCGGGACAGGGAGAGGGTGAGCAGTTCTTC
TRBJ2-1 once TRBV5-1 NA CASAGTSYNEQFF TGCGCCAGCGCGGGGACTTCCTACAATGAGCAGTTCTTC
TRBJ1-1 NA TRBV20-1 NA CSAPTNTEAFF TGCAGTGCCCCTACGAATACTGAAGCTTTCTTT
TRBJ2-2 NA TRBV7-8 TRBD2 CASSLVYPGLEVGELFF TGTGCCAGCAGCTTAGTATACCCGGGACTAGAGGTCGGGGAGCTGTTTTTT
TRBJ2-3 NA TRBV5-4 NA CASSAVVGKGDTDTQYF TGTGCCAGCAGCGCTGTTGTAGGGAAGGGAGATACAGATACGCAGTATTTT
TRBJ2-3 NA TRBV4-2 NA CASRLRLGTDTQYF TGTGCCAGCAGGCTGCGGTTGGGCACAGATACGCAGTATTTT
TRBJ1-3 NA TRBV30 NA CASRESGNTIYF TGTGCCTCCAGGGAATCAGGAAACACCATATATTTT
TRBJ2-7 NA TRBV14 NA CASSQQGVRSAYEQYF TGTGCCAGCAGCCAACAAGGGGTGAGAAGCGCCTACGAGCAGTACTTC
TRBJ1-5 few TRBV2 NA CASSDMAGDQPQHF TGTGCCAGCAGTGATATGGCGGGGGATCAGCCCCAGCATTTT
TRBJ1-4 NA TRBV5-1 NA CASSLGRTTNEKLFF TGCGCCAGCAGCTTGGGCAGGACAACTAATGAAAAACTGTTTTTT
TRBJ1-1 NA TRBV5-1 TRBD1 CASSDGTVMNTEAFF TGCGCCAGCAGCGACGGGACAGTAATGAACACTGAAGCTTTCTTT
TRBJ1-4 many TRBV4-2 NA CASSQMSEPNEKLFF TGTGCCAGCAGCCAAATGTCAGAACCGAATGAAAAACTGTTTTTT
TRBJ2-6 NA TRBV15 TRBD1 CATSPGQGSSGANVLTF TGTGCCACCAGCCCAGGACAGGGGAGCTCTGGGGCCAACGTCCTGACTTTC
TRBJ2-5 NA TRBV12-5 NA CASTTGIETQYF TGTGCTAGTACAACAGGGATCGAGACCCAGTACTTC
TRBJ2-1 NA TRBV12-5 NA CASGPPAGSEQFF TGTGCTAGTGGTCCCCCCGCCGGGAGTGAGCAGTTCTTC
TRBJ1-1 NA TRBV30 TRBD1 CAWDRGSPEAFF TGTGCCTGGGACAGGGGTTCGCCTGAAGCTTTCTTT
TRBJ1-1 medium-sized TRBV6-4 NA CASSPTGEDTEAFF TGTGCCAGCAGTCCCACGGGTGAGGACACTGAAGCTTTCTTT
TRBJ2-7 NA TRBV7-2 NA CASSSYYEQYF TGTGCCAGCAGCTCTTACTACGAGCAGTACTTC
TRBJ2-1 NA TRBV15 NA CATSRDRSYNEQFF TGTGCCACCAGCAGAGATCGGTCCTACAATGAGCAGTTCTTC
TRBJ2-7 NA TRBV5-8 NA CASSPSYEQYF TGTGCCAGCAGCCCTTCCTACGAGCAGTACTTC
TRBJ1-2 NA TRBV5-1 NA CASSLEEGYYGYTF TGCGCCAGCAGCTTGGAGGAGGGCTACTATGGCTACACCTTC
TRBJ1-5 NA TRBV30 NA CAWSVGGDQPQHF TGTGCCTGGAGTGTAGGAGGAGATCAGCCCCAGCATTTT
TRBJ1-5 few TRBV2 NA CASGRETGSQPQHF TGTGCCAGCGGAAGGGAAACAGGGAGCCAGCCCCAGCATTTT
TRBJ2-3 NA TRBV9 NA CASRRTGVITDTQYF TGTGCCAGCAGGAGAACGGGGGTTATCACAGATACGCAGTATTTT
TRBJ1-3 NA TRBV9 NA CASSAGVAGNTIYF TGTGCCAGCAGCGCAGGGGTAGCTGGAAACACCATATATTTT
TRBJ1-5 NA TRBV12-5 NA CASGSHRAGEQPQHF TGTGCTAGTGGTTCCCACCGGGCAGGGGAACAGCCCCAGCATTTT
TRBJ1-2 NA TRBV7-9 TRBD1 CASRLTGAGYTF TGTGCCAGCAGGCTGACAGGGGCTGGCTACACCTTC
TRBJ2-2 NA TRBV7-6 TRBD1 CASRRGQGLGGTGELFF TGTGCCAGCAGACGGGGACAGGGGTTGGGAGGTACCGGGGAGCTGTTTTTT
TRBJ2-3 once TRBV7-6 TRBD2 CASKSGTSGVTDTQYF TGTGCCAGCAAGTCGGGGACTAGCGGGGTCACAGATACGCAGTATTTT
TRBJ2-6 NA TRBV6-4 NA CASSDGHSGANVLTF TGTGCCAGCAGTGACGGACACTCTGGGGCCAACGTCCTGACTTTC
TRBJ1-2 few TRBV6-6 NA CASQPGAQSYGYTF TGTGCCAGCCAACCAGGGGCCCAAAGCTATGGCTACACCTTC
TRBJ1-3 NA TRBV6-5 NA CASKRDVDSGNTIYF TGTGCCAGCAAGCGGGACGTTGACTCTGGAAACACCATATATTTT
TRBJ1-5 NA TRBV4-1 NA CASSHRRCESNQPQHF TGCGCCAGCAGCCATAGGCGGTGCGAAAGCAATCAGCCCCAGCATTTT
TRBJ2-7 NA TRBV6-5 NA CAALASVSREQYF TGTGCCGCTCTGGCCAGCGTGTCCCGCGAGCAGTACTTC
TRBJ1-2 NA TRBV21-1 NA CASSKSGGGRLGYGYTF TGTGCCAGCAGCAAAAGCGGAGGTGGACGGCTTGGCTATGGCTACACCTTC
TRBJ2-3 few TRBV30 NA CAWVAGGWPQGTQYF TGTGCCTGGGTAGCTGGAGGTTGGCCACAGGGTACGCAGTATTTT
TRBJ1-1 few TRBV5-6 NA CASSLIGAQPGAFF TGTGCCAGCAGCTTAATAGGAGCCCAACCCGGTGCTTTCTTT
TRBJ1-2 NA TRBV30 NA CAWSVGTNYGYTF TGTGCCTGGAGTGTCGGGACTAACTATGGCTACACCTTC
TRBJ1-2 NA TRBV5-6 NA CASSPQGLYNYGYTF TGTGCCAGCAGCCCGCAGGGACTTTATAACTATGGCTACACCTTC
TRBJ2-3 NA TRBV5-6 TRBD1 CASSLFVDRGRDTQYF TGTGCCAGCAGCTTGTTTGTCGACAGGGGCAGAGATACGCAGTATTTT